This TCR beta chain stems from a study of cytomegalovirus exposure and HLA in healthy donors (dated 2017 in TCRdb). In the study overall: An earlier analysis of under 600 of the donors reported 250 to 300 Gb of sequence data and 100 million to 140 million unique TCR beta sequences from 150 million to 200 million T cells. An early release covering roughly 600 HLA-typed donors comprised about 300 gigabases of sequencing data and around 80 million unique TCR sequences. Of the approximately 370 genotyped donors, 65% to 90% were placed in the genetic ancestry cluster associated with self-reported Caucasian donors. The study aimed to test whether cataloging public T cell receptors could reveal signatures of past pathogen exposure. The study used immunosequencing to profile the T cell repertoires of about 670 subjects and linked those repertoires to cytomegalovirus serostatus. Along with the roughly 700-subject first cohort, a separate validation cohort of roughly 110 different subjects was used. To predict cytomegalovirus infection status, the study combined high-throughput TCR immunosequencing, statistical association of individual TCRs with disease status, and machine learning. In a later analysis, previously published TCR beta repertoires from some 640 donors were re-analyzed and high-resolution HLA genotyping was added so that TCR occurrence patterns could be studied. Rather than drawing on any new phenotypic data, the later analysis identified candidate immune exposures from TCR beta sequences and the way those sequences occurred across donors. An earlier analysis of around 580 of the donors used high-throughput TCR beta sequencing to judge whether each TCR beta V gene segment behaved as functional or pseudogenic. Donor age, sex, ethnicity and CMV serostatus were compiled alongside the repertoire data. A later genetic analysis used genome-wide SNP genotypes for about three fifths of the roughly 700 donors, treating that subset as a discovery cohort. All discovery cohort repertoires had been generated on a single sequencing platform. HLA typing included class I and class II loci at four-digit resolution. The number of typed donors differed by locus: roughly 629-640 for A, B, C, DRB1 and DQB1; 522 for DQA1; 606 for DPA1; and around 450 for DPB1. Because of strong linkage in the cohort, roughly five DR-DQ haplotypes were treated as single units for association and clustering. Across 398 genotyped donors of the cohort, an average of 235,054 unique TCR beta nucleotide sequences per donor were sequenced, and around 20% of those sequences were non-productive. Overall study outcomes, separate from this receptor: The classifier was reported to diagnose cytomegalovirus status with high specificity and sensitivity in both the original cohort and the validation cohort. In the study, around 150 TCR beta chains were listed as associated with cytomegalovirus. Roughly uniform sequencing depth across donors was assumed in presence/absence analyses, although this assumption may not hold. Specific HLA alleles were associated with more than 15,000 TCR beta sequences at a false discovery rate of 0.05 in a later analysis. According to a later genetic analysis, donors in an Asian-associated ancestry cluster had fewer N-insertions in productive TCRs than the approximately 690-donor mean. According to the authors, the approach could potentially be generalized to other disease states and immunological phenotypes. In a later analysis, TCR association rates were found to vary across HLA loci, with the most associated TCRs seen for DRB1 alleles and the fewest for HLA-C alleles. The sequencing pipeline was judged likely to have produced a cluster of highly shared sequence variants as a technical artifact. Because HLA typing was unavailable for some donors at each locus, only the typed subset was used in association tests. Most TCR sequences were seen in very few donors, while some public TCRs were found in many individuals. A further reported finding was that TCR beta sequences accurately predicted the HLA-A and HLA-B alleles for most subjects in the first cohort. In a later analysis, most CMV-associated TCR beta chains were found to appear HLA-restricted, with HLA associations seemingly driven largely by CMV exposure. The earlier analysis of nearly 600 of the donors excluded roughly 17 rarely observed V segments, including chromosome 9 orphons, because counts were too low. Linkage disequilibrium might explain the correlated functional status among segregating V segments, but an unknown experimental factor could not be excluded. In this cohort, only TCR beta chains were sequenced, and detectable features were limited by the absence of alpha or paired-chain data. In vitro tests confirmed that a few of the cytomegalovirus-associated TCR beta chains recognize cytomegalovirus antigens. The only immune exposure information available for the cohort was CMV serostatus. According to a later analysis, parvovirus B19, influenza, CMV and Epstein-Barr virus appeared linked to several top co-occurrence clusters. When HLA alleles, especially DR and DQ, strongly co-occurred, attributing TCR associations to individual alleles was difficult. Broadly in line with IMGT annotations, most TCR beta V segments showed up in productive rearrangements about 87% or about 30% of the time in an earlier analysis of several hundred of the donors. In a later analysis, HLA-associated TCR beta chains showed more clonal expansion and lower generation probabilities than non-associated chains that were equally common. An association between a missense DCLRE1C variant and V-gene and J-gene trimming of TCR beta chains was found in a later genetic analysis and replicated in an independent cohort.

The method behind the library was the immunoSEQ multiplex PCR assay. The multiplex PCR relied on a mix of 60 forward primers for TCR Vbeta segments and 13 reverse primers for TCR Jbeta segments. The CDR3 region of rearranged TCR beta genes was amplified from genomic DNA by a multiplex PCR assay. The amplified TCR beta libraries were sequenced on the Illumina HiSeq System as 87-base-pair reads. On the study's bioinformatics: In a later analysis, tens of millions of unique TCR beta chains were counted across the approximately 640 repertoires, and around 10 million of these chains were shared by at least two donors. Raw reads were error-corrected and collapsed into unique sequences by a nearest-neighbor algorithm in which closely related sequences were merged to remove PCR and sequencing errors. V, D and J gene segments were assigned by aligning CDR3 sequences to IMGT reference sequences. For a sequence to be retained, a match of at least six nucleotides was required to both a V gene segment and a J gene segment. Rearrangements were classified as productive when the CDR3 lacked stop codons and remained in frame with V and J, and all other rearrangements were classified as non-productive. CDR3 was defined according to IMGT convention as the region running from the second conserved V-encoded cysteine to the conserved J-encoded phenylalanine. The earlier analysis of roughly 590 of the donors excluded sequences that lacked an unambiguous match to a single V gene segment. In an earlier analysis of more than 500 of the donors, a V segment was called functional when productive rearrangements were above 56.7%, and segregating when the standard deviation between donors exceeded 5%. To diagnose cytomegalovirus status from the catalog of TCR beta chain sequences, a statistical classification framework was built. In a later analysis, TCR nucleotide sequences were compared against IMGT/GENE-DB human TR gene sequences so that V and J genes could be assigned. Using the TCRdist pipeline, a later analysis assigned CDR3 sequences along with most-parsimonious VDJ recombination scenarios. A later analysis defined each TCR beta chain by its CDR3 amino acid sequence plus V-gene family, and excluded reads lacking a unique V-gene family. As a way to deal with suspected cross-contamination and a sequencing artifact, a later analysis dropped hundreds of nucleotide sequences that were highly shared and had low generation probability. For each public chain, a later analysis derived a clonal expansion index from normalized ranks of inferred template counts within each repertoire. In a later analysis, generation probabilities were computed with a VDJ recombination model fitted to out-of-frame rearrangements, and the resulting probabilities were checked against IGoR. A later analysis scored TCR-TCR, TCR-HLA and TCR-CMV co-occurrence with hypergeometric tests, applying a repertoire-size bias correction to TCR pairs. False discovery rates were estimated in a later analysis by permuting HLA or CMV assignments 20 times. In a later analysis, co-occurring TCRs were grouped with DBSCAN, and TCRdist sequence similarity was added when clustering was performed within HLA-allele-positive subsets. Co-occurrence clustering excluded repertoires with fewer than 30,000 or more than 120,000 public chains, plus five with anomalous nucleotide sharing. TCRdb stores this immuneACCESS table with in-frame sequences only. Part of the clones is absent; in the studies checked, under half of the shortfall reflects unresolved V genes, and no reason is known for the rest. For V, J and clone size, that table is used; D and trimming come from the DNA. This sample gives over 65,000 clones in total; around four fifths of them show up just once. The ten largest clonotypes hold around 8.9% of the sample.

Worth noting for this clone: Its antigen is currently not known. Per-base quality was not reported, and no clone a single base away is much larger than it.

The cohort consisted of 600 to 700 healthy bone marrow donors. All cohort members were sampled while nominally healthy, although unrecorded immune exposures were likely present. The donor was CMV seronegative and belonged to the group of 352 seronegative cohort members. Every donor gave a peripheral blood sample, and the peripheral blood mononuclear cells from that sample were used for TCR beta sequencing. Genomic DNA extraction from the blood cell samples was performed with the Qiagen DNeasy Blood Extraction Kit. The source is a middle-aged man in good health and CMV-seronegative. What was sequenced was PBMCs.

The bases read TGTGCCAGCACCGGTAGCGGCGTTCTCCAAGAGACCCAGTACTTC. The resulting protein is CASTGSGVLQETQYF. The V and J segments used are TRBV28 and TRBJ2-5, with TRBD2 as a weak D call on 6 bases. Its CDR3 holds 15 amino acids, cysteine through phenylalanine. Only the CDR3 portion is preserved as DNA: 45 bases, with reading frame beginning at the first base. V and J are truncated by 7 bases and 1 base respectively, leaving an intervening sequence of 16 bases. CDR1 MDHEN and CDR2 SYDVKM are derived from the germline V gene.